This TCR beta chain is from a study of T cell repertoires in cytomegalovirus infection. The wider study: A matching HLA type, together with CMV infection, was signaled by public TCR beta signatures.

The CDR3 extends over 13 amino acids. Per the germline V gene, CDR1 is SGHNT and CDR2 is YYREEE (reference sequence). Trimming left V 4 bases short and J 7 bases short, with 14 bases between. TCRdb re-derived calls from the reads in MiXCR, one entry per CDR3 protein. The table includes under 600,000 distinct CDR3 sequences, 16% detected once. This clonotype was seen many times. The genes are TRBV5-4 and TRBJ1-2, with D perhaps matching TRBD1 (5 bases). The clonotype originates from a human donor in good health (CMV status not recorded). Some clones in this sample may be carry-over from other donors' samples. The sequenced sample was CD8+ T cells from PBMCs. The CDR3 DNA is TGTGCCAGCAGCCGGGGGTCCTCCACTGGCTACACCTTC. Protein sequence: CASSRGSSTGYTF.